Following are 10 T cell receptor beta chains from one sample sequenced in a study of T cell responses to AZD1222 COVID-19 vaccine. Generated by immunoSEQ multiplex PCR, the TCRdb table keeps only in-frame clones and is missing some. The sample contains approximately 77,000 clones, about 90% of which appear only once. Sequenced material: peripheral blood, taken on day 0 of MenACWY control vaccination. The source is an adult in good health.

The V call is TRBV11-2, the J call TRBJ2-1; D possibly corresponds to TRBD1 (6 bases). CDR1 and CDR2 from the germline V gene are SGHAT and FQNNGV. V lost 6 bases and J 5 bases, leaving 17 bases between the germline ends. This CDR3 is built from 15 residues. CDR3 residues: CASRRVRGSDNEQFF. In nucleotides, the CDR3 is TGTGCCAGCAGGCGGGTCAGGGGTAGCGACAATGAGCAGTTCTTC. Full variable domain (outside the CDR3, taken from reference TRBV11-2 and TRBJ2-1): EAGVAQSPRYKIIEKRQSVAFWCNPISGHATLYWYQQILGQGPKLLIQFQNNGVVDDSQLPKDRFSAERLKGVDSTLKIQPAKLEDSAVYLCASRRVRGSDNEQFFGPGTRLTVL.

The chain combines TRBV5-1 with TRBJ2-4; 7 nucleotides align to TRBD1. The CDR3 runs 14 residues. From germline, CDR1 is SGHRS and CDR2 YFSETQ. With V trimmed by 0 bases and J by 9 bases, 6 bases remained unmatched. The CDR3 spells CASSLGQGLGIQYF. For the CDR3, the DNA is TGCGCCAGCAGCTTGGGACAGGGTTTGGGCATTCAGTACTTC.

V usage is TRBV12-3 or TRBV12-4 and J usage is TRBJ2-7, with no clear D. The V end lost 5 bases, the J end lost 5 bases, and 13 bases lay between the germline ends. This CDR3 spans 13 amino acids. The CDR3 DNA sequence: TGTGCCAGCAGTCCCAACTGGTCCCACGAGCAGTACTTC. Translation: CASSPNWSHEQYF.

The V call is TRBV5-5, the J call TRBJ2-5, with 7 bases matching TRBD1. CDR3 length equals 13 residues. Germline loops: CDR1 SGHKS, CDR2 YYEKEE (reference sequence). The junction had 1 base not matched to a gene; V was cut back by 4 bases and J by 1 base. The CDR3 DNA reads TGTGCCAGCAGCCCAGGGGGCCAAGAGACCCAGTACTTC. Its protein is CASSPGGQETQYF.

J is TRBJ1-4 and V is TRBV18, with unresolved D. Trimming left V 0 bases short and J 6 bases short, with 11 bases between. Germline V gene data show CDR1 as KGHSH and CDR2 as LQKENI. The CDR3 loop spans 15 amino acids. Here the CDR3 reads CASSPPSTNHEKLFF. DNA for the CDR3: TGTGCCAGCTCACCACCTTCGACCAACCATGAAAAACTGTTTTTT.

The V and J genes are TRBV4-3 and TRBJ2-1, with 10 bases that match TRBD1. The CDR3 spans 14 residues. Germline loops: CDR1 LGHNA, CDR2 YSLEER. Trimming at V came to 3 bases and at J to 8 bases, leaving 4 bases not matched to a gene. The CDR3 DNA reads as TGCGCCAGCAGCCACGACAGGGGGCAGCATGAGCAGTTCTTC. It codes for CASSHDRGQHEQFF.

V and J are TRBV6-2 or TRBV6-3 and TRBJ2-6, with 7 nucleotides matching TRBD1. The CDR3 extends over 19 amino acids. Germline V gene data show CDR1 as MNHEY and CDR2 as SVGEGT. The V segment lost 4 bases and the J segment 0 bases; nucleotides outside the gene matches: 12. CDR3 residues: CASSSGRGLVLSGANVLTF. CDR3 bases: TGTGCCAGCAGTTCCGGTAGGGGGCTCGTACTCTCTGGGGCCAACGTCCTGACTTTC.

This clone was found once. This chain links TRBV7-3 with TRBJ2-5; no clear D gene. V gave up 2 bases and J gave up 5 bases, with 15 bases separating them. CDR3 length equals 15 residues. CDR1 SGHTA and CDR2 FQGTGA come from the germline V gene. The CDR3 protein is CASSLSGWGGETQYF. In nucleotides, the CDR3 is TGTGCCAGCAGCTTATCAGGTTGGGGTGGTGAGACCCAGTACTTC. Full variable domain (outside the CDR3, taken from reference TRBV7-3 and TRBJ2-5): GAGVSQTPSNKVTEKGKYVELRCDPISGHTALYWYRQSLGQGPEFLIYFQGTGAADDSGLPNDRFFAVRPEGSVSTLKIQRTERGDSAVYLCASSLSGWGGETQYFGPGTRLLVL.

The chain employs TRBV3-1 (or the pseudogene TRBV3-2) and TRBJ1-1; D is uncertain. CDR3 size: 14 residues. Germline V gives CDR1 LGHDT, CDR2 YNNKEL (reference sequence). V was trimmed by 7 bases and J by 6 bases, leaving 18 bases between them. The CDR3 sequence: CASKKSAAQAEAFF. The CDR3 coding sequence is TGTGCCAGCAAAAAATCGGCAGCCCAGGCTGAAGCTTTCTTT.

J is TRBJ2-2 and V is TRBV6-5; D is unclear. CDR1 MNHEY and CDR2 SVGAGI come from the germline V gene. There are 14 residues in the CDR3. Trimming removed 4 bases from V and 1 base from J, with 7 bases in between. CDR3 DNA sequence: TGTGCCAGCAGTTTTTGGGAGAACACCGGGGAGCTGTTTTTT. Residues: CASSFWENTGELFF.